This passage covers 8 T cell receptor beta chains from one sample sequenced in a study of blood T cell repertoires in COVID-19. Using immunoSEQ multiplex PCR, the repertoire was profiled, and TCRdb retains in-frame clones only, with some absent. The sample includes 120,000 or so clones, more than 60% of them seen just once. Material: peripheral blood. The receptors derive from a man between 70 and 80 years old with acute or convalescent COVID-19.

The chain uses TRBV20-1 and TRBJ2-1; D perhaps matches TRBD2 (6 bases). Trimming took 3 bases from V and 5 from J, leaving 20 bases between them. Germline V gives CDR1 DFQATT, CDR2 SNEGSKA (reference sequence). The CDR3 extends over 16 amino acids. CDR3: CSASKSSTRGNNEQFF. CDR3 DNA sequence: TGCAGTGCTAGTAAATCTTCGACTAGAGGAAACAATGAGCAGTTCTTC.

The chain carries TRBV5-1 and TRBJ2-5, with 8 bases matching TRBD2. Trimming took 5 bases from V and 5 from J; bases not matched to a gene: 8. CDR1 SGHRS and CDR2 YFSETQ come from the germline V gene. This CDR3 has 14 amino acids. The CDR3 DNA is TGCGCCAGCAGATTTGGACTAGCTGGTGAGACCCAGTACTTC. This encodes CASRFGLAGETQYF.

This chain joins TRBV28 and TRBJ1-6, with no clear D. The germline V and J ends were trimmed by 8 bases and 2 bases, with 13 bases remaining between them. Germline assignment: CDR1 MDHEN and CDR2 SYDVKM. The CDR3 loop spans 15 amino acids. CDR3 nucleotides: TGTGCCAGCGCAGGCACGCAGCCCTATAATTCACCCCTCCACTTT. It specifies CASAGTQPYNSPLHF.

This rearrangement joins TRBV7-2 to TRBJ1-5; D not certain. The CDR3 contains 16 residues. The V end was cut by 6 bases, the J end by 0 bases, with 15 bases between. CDR1 and CDR2 (germline): SGHTA, FQGNSA. The CDR3 sequence: CASSPTPQYSNQPQHF. Here the CDR3 DNA reads TGTGCCAGCAGTCCAACCCCACAGTATAGCAATCAGCCCCAGCATTTT.

The chain joins TRBV7-6 to TRBJ1-1; D uncertain. The CDR3 consists of 14 residues. Trimming removed 4 bases from V and 1 base from J, with 10 bases in between. Germline CDR1 SGHVS, CDR2 FNYEAQ. CDR3 sequence: CASSSRSGNTEAFF. As DNA, the CDR3 is TGTGCCAGCAGCTCGAGAAGTGGGAACACTGAAGCTTTCTTT.

This clone has just a few counts. This chain joins TRBV7-2 and TRBJ1-3, with D possibly matching TRBD1 (6 bases). The germline gives CDR1 SGHTA, CDR2 FQGNSA. This CDR3 has 15 residues. Trimming removed 4 bases at V and 3 bases at J, with 13 bases between. The CDR3 bases are TGTGCCAGCAGCTCGAGGGGGGGCGGTGGAAACACCATATATTTT. It codes for CASSSRGGGGNTIYF.

The chain is built from TRBV2 and TRBJ2-3; D possibly corresponds to TRBD2 (5 bases). CDR3 size: 14 residues. Trimming stripped 7 bases from V and 1 base from J, with 12 bases between. CDR1 SNHLY and CDR2 FYNNEI come from the germline V gene. The CDR3 spells CASTRELGTDTQYF. The CDR3 nucleotides are TGTGCCAGCACTCGGGAATTAGGCACAGATACGCAGTATTTT.

The V gene is TRBV2, the J gene TRBJ1-1; no clear D. The CDR3 has 15 residues. The germline V gene has CDR1 SNHLY and CDR2 FYNNEI. V lost 3 bases to trimming and J lost 0 bases, with 11 bases between them. The CDR3 region is CASSEQAPLNTEAFF. CDR3 sequence (DNA): TGTGCCAGCAGTGAGCAGGCCCCCTTGAACACTGAAGCTTTCTTT.